This T cell receptor (beta chain) is drawn from a study of T cell responses to AZD1222 COVID-19 vaccine. The sample holds one count of this clone. The CDR3 is 13 residues long. V was cut by 4 bases and J by 5 bases, with 14 bases left in between. Per germline, CDR1 GTSNPN and CDR2 SVGIG (reference sequence). Here immunoSEQ multiplex PCR was the method, and the copy in TCRdb shows in-frame clones only, minus some. The data hold about 120,000 clones, with less than 95% observed a single time. The specimen was peripheral blood, collected on day 0 of AZD1222 vaccination. The source is an adult in good health. The chain has TRBV30 and TRBJ1-2, with D maybe TRBD1 (5 bases). The CDR3 region has the DNA TGTGCCTGGACGGGAGGGGTCGGGTATGGCTACACCTTC. Translating gives CAWTGGVGYGYTF.